Presented here are 22 T cell receptor beta chains from one specimen sequenced in a study of T cell responses to AZD1222 COVID-19 vaccine. Produced via immunoSEQ multiplex PCR; TCRdb's table is partial and in-frame only. The sample shows around 180,000 clones, around 86% of them seen only once. The sample in question was peripheral blood, obtained on day 0 of MenACWY control vaccination. All receptors come from an adult in good health.

The chain employs TRBV19 and TRBJ1-2; D gene unclear. Trimming shortened V by 3 bases and J by 0 bases, and 14 bases separated the two germline ends. There are 16 residues in the CDR3. Germline CDR1 reads LNHDA; CDR2 reads SQIVND (reference sequence). The chain's CDR3 is CASSMDPVGANYGYTF. DNA for the CDR3: TGTGCCAGTAGTATGGACCCAGTGGGAGCTAACTATGGCTACACCTTC.

The chain links TRBV7-9 to TRBJ1-4; D might be TRBD1 (5 bases). Trimming cost V 3 bases and J 2 bases, with 16 bases left between them. The germline V gene has CDR1 SEHNR and CDR2 FQNEAQ (reference sequence). The CDR3 consists of 17 residues. The CDR3 bases are TGTGCCAGCAGCTTGGGAGGGACCTTGGGGACTAATGAAAAACTGTTTTTT. Its protein is CASSLGGTLGTNEKLFF.

This rearrangement joins TRBV5-6 to TRBJ1-1; no clear D. V was clipped by 4 bases and J by 0 bases, with 10 bases between them. The germline CDR1 and CDR2 sequences are SGHDT and YYEEEE. The CDR3 totals 14 residues. In nucleotides, the CDR3 is TGTGCCAGCAGCCGTGGGTTTATGAACACTGAAGCTTTCTTT. Its protein is CASSRGFMNTEAFF.

This clone was observed once. The chain uses TRBV5-8 and TRBJ2-7; 8 positions match TRBD1. V dropped 4 bases and J dropped 5; count of bases not matched to a gene: 11. Germline lookup yields CDR1 SGHTS and CDR2 YDEGEE. The CDR3 spans 15 residues. Here the CDR3 reads CASSPRGGQGHEQYF. As DNA, the CDR3 is TGTGCCAGCAGCCCTAGGGGTGGACAGGGCCACGAGCAGTACTTC.

The CDR3 reads CASSPTGGNQPQHF. The CDR3 region has the DNA TGTGCCAGCAGCCCCACAGGGGGGAATCAGCCCCAGCATTTT. This chain uses TRBV5-6 with TRBJ1-5; TRBD1 matches at 8 bases. The CDR3 is 14 residues long. Germline lookup yields CDR1 SGHDT and CDR2 YYEEEE. The J segment lost 4 bases and the V segment lost 4 bases, leaving 4 bases of the junction unmatched. Looking up the rest from reference TRBV5-6 and TRBJ1-5 gives the full variable domain: DAGVTQSPTHLIKTRGQQVTLRCSPKSGHDTVSWYQQALGQGPQFIFQYYEEEERQRGNFPDRFSGHQFPNYSSELNVNALLLGDSALYLCASSPTGGNQPQHFGDGTRLSIL.

This CDR3 is CASSQGQGRNEQYF. Written as DNA, the CDR3 is TGTGCCAGCTCCCAGGGACAGGGTAGGAACGAGCAGTACTTC. The chain joins TRBV6-5 to TRBJ2-7, with TRBD1 matching 9 bases. This CDR3 is 14 amino acids long. V lost 8 bases, J lost 5 bases, and 10 bases stayed unmatched. Looked up from germline, CDR1 is MNHEY and CDR2 is SVGAGI.

V is TRBV6-5 and J is TRBJ2-1, with 8 bases fitting TRBD1. CDR3 size: 15 residues. Trimming at V came to 4 bases and at J to 6 bases, leaving 8 bases not matched to a gene. CDR1 and CDR2 (germline): MNHEY, SVGAGI. CDR3: CASSFPQGAVNEQFF. The CDR3 DNA sequence: TGTGCCAGCAGTTTTCCCCAGGGGGCGGTCAATGAGCAGTTCTTC.

The gene calls are TRBV10-3 and TRBJ2-3; D is uncertain. Germline CDR1 and CDR2: ENHRY and SYGVKD. The CDR3 consists of 12 residues. Trimming left V 10 bases short and J 1 base short, with 9 bases between. CDR3 amino acids: CATGTGTDTQYF. CDR3 bases: TGTGCCACAGGAACAGGCACAGATACGCAGTATTTT.

V gene TRBV29-1 combines with J gene TRBJ1-2; 9 nucleotides line up with TRBD1. From germline, CDR1 is SQVTM and CDR2 ANQGSEA. The CDR3 is 15 residues long. V lost 6 bases and J lost 4; bases outside the gene matches: 12. In DNA, the CDR3 is TGCAGCGTCCCCTCGGGGACAGGGCCTAGCTATGGCTACACCTTC. Translated: CSVPSGTGPSYGYTF.

This chain joins TRBV7-9 and TRBJ2-5; D might be TRBD2 (5 bases). The V end lost 5 bases, the J end lost 5 bases, and 24 bases lay between the germline ends. CDR1 is SEHNR and CDR2 is FQNEAQ in the germline V gene (reference sequence). The CDR3 spans 17 residues. The CDR3 protein is CASSVPGEGWGEETQYF. The CDR3 nucleotides are TGTGCCAGCAGCGTCCCCGGGGAAGGGTGGGGAGAGGAGACCCAGTACTTC.

V is TRBV7-9 and J is TRBJ1-4; D unclear. The CDR3 has 15 amino acids. Germline values: CDR1 SEHNR, CDR2 FQNEAQ (reference sequence). Trimming shortened V by 5 bases and J by 10 bases, and 20 bases separated the two germline ends. The CDR3 is CASSPPSGVLGKLFF. CDR3 bases: TGTGCCAGCAGCCCCCCGAGCGGGGTTCTCGGAAAACTGTTTTTT.

J is TRBJ2-3 and V is TRBV9, with D possibly called TRBD1 or TRBD2 (5 bases each). V lost 3 bases, J lost 2 bases, and 13 bases lay in between. CDR1 and CDR2 from the germline V gene are SGDLS and YYNGEE. The CDR3 runs 15 residues. DNA of the CDR3: TGTGCCAGCAGCGCTCGAGTGGGGGTCACAGATACGCAGTATTTT. It codes for CASSARVGVTDTQYF.

This clone was counted a single time. J is TRBJ1-5 and V is TRBV12-5, with unresolved D. Germline CDR1 is LGHNT and CDR2 is FRNRAP. The CDR3 covers 16 residues. Trimming took off 0 bases at V and 0 bases at J, with 9 bases between the two ends. CDR3: CASGLVRRNSNQPQHF. For the CDR3, the DNA is TGTGCTAGTGGTTTGGTACGGAGGAATAGCAATCAGCCCCAGCATTTT.

The rearrangement joins TRBV7-2 to TRBJ2-5; TRBD1 agrees at 7 bases. Germline V CDR1 and CDR2: SGHTA, FQGNSA. The CDR3 sequence is 14 residues long. V was clipped by 3 bases and J by 7 bases; unmatched bases: 8. CDR3 bases: TGTGCCAGCAGCTTCGACAGGGCGAAGGGGACCCAGTACTTC. As protein: CASSFDRAKGTQYF.

This chain links TRBV28 with TRBJ1-2; a weak D match, TRBD1 (6 bases). CDR3 length equals 13 residues. Germline loops: CDR1 MDHEN, CDR2 SYDVKM. Between the trimmed V and J ends, which lost 8 bases and 1 base, there was a span of 11 bases. The DNA of the CDR3 is TGTGCCAGCGGTATAGGGGGTAACTATGGCTACACCTTC. It specifies CASGIGGNYGYTF.

The chain joins TRBV6-5 to TRBJ2-5, with TRBD1 matching 7 bases. Per the germline V gene, CDR1 is MNHEY and CDR2 is SVGAGI. V shed 3 bases and J 4 bases; nucleotides not matched to a gene: 11. This CDR3 has 16 residues. The CDR3 DNA follows: TGTGCCAGCAGTTATTTCGCACAGGGGAGAGGAGAGACCCAGTACTTC. Its translation: CASSYFAQGRGETQYF.

The chain has TRBV6-4 and TRBJ1-1; TRBD1 agrees at 9 bases. The germline gives CDR1 MRHNA, CDR2 SNTAGT. The V and J ends lost 6 bases and 3 bases, in that order; junction bases with no gene match: 2. The CDR3 totals 13 residues. CDR3 sequence: CASRRTGDTEAFF. The CDR3 bases are TGTGCCAGCAGAAGGACAGGGGACACTGAAGCTTTCTTT.

This chain joins TRBV7-9 and TRBJ1-2, with TRBD1 as a possible D gene (5 bases). V dropped 10 bases and J dropped 2 bases, with 14 bases sitting between them. The CDR3 is made up of 13 amino acids. Germline V gene lookup returns CDR1 SEHNR and CDR2 FQNEAQ (reference sequence). In nucleotides, the CDR3 is TGTGCCACCCCCGGGCAGGGAAACTATGGCTACACCTTC. It translates to CATPGQGNYGYTF. Full variable domain (missing parts from reference TRBV7-9 and TRBJ1-2): DTGVSQNPRHKITKRGQNVTFRCDPISEHNRLYWYRQTLGQGPEFLTYFQNEAQLEKSRLLSDRFSAERPKGSFSTLEIQRTEQGDSAMYLCATPGQGNYGYTFGSGTRLTVV.

V usage is TRBV5-4 and J usage is TRBJ1-2; D ambiguous. Trimming stripped 2 bases from V and 4 bases from J, with 12 bases between. The CDR3 runs to 14 residues. Germline CDR1 is SGHNT and CDR2 is YYREEE (reference sequence). CDR3 in DNA: TGTGCCAGCAGCTTTGGGGAGTCGGGCTATGGCTACACCTTC. It codes for CASSFGESGYGYTF.

The rearrangement uses TRBV30 and TRBJ2-7; a possible D gene is TRBD1 (6 bases). Trimming shortened V by 0 bases and J by 2 bases, and 11 bases separated the two germline ends. The CDR3 is made up of 14 amino acids. The V gene's germline CDR1 is GTSNPN and CDR2 SVGIG (reference sequence). In nucleotides, the CDR3 is TGTGCCTGGAGTGTACAGGGTCCCCCCTACGAGCAGTACTTC. Amino acid sequence: CAWSVQGPPYEQYF.

This clone occurred a few times. The chain joins TRBV18 to TRBJ1-2; D ambiguous. From germline, CDR1 is KGHSH and CDR2 LQKENI. The CDR3 spans 12 residues. The V end was cut by 3 bases, the J end by 9 bases, with 11 bases between. Here the CDR3 DNA reads TGTGCCAGCTCACCGAACGAAAAAAGCTACACCTTC. It encodes CASSPNEKSYTF. Full variable domain (remainder filled in from reference TRBV18 and TRBJ1-2): NAGVMQNPRHLVRRRGQEARLRCSPMKGHSHVYWYRQLPEEGLKFMVYLQKENIIDESGMPKERFSAEFPKEGPSILRIQQVVRGDSAAYFCASSPNEKSYTFGSGTRLTVV.

This chain connects TRBV29-1 to TRBJ1-1, with D tentatively TRBD1 (6 bases). The CDR3 is 13 residues long. Trimming left V 3 bases short and J 4 bases short, with 12 bases between. The germline V gene has CDR1 SQVTM and CDR2 ANQGSEA. The CDR3 nucleotides read TGCAGCGTTGAGCTGGGGGCCGGCACTGAAGCTTTCTTT. Translated: CSVELGAGTEAFF.